A single T cell receptor (beta chain) is shown here with its context. This entry belongs to a study of T cell changes during pregnancy in multiple sclerosis. Here immunoSEQ multiplex PCR was the method, and the copy in TCRdb shows in-frame clones only, minus some. The sample lists tens of thousands of clones; almost 95% were seen once. Deletions cut 2 bases from V and 0 bases from J, with 17 bases between. Germline-derived CDR1 and CDR2 are KGHSH and LQKENI. The CDR3 loop spans 18 amino acids. Source: CD8+ T cells from peripheral blood mononuclear cells, taken in the first trimester of pregnancy. The clonotype comes from a female donor with multiple sclerosis, enrolled in a pregnancy study. The V call is TRBV18, the J call TRBJ2-1; possible D gene TRBD2, 7 bases. Written as DNA, the CDR3 is TGTGCCAGCTCACCAAGGGGAGGGACACAGAGCTCCTACAATGAGCAGTTCTTC. It encodes CASSPRGGTQSSYNEQFF.